Below, 8 T cell receptor beta chains from the same sample are listed, as sequenced in a study of T cell responses to AZD1222 COVID-19 vaccine. Repertoires were generated with immunoSEQ multiplex PCR, while TCRdb's copy carries only in-frame clones and drops some. Here the sample spans 84,000 or so clones, around 91% being singletons. The material was peripheral blood, obtained on day 0 of MenACWY control vaccination. Receptors were obtained from an adult in good health.

The rearrangement uses TRBV5-1 and TRBJ2-2; TRBD1 aligns across 7 bases. CDR1 is SGHRS, CDR2 YFSETQ, per germline. Trimming took 0 bases from V and 7 from J; bases not matched to a gene: 3. The length of the CDR3 is 14 residues. In DNA form, the CDR3 reads TGCGCCAGCAGCTTGGTAAGGGACAGCGGGGAGCTGTTTTTT. Amino acids: CASSLVRDSGELFF.

The CDR3 coding sequence is TGTGCCAGCAGAAGGACAGGGGCCTCCTACGAGCAGTACTTC. Translation gives CASRRTGASYEQYF. This rearrangement joins TRBV2 to TRBJ2-7; 9 positions match TRBD1. The CDR3 sequence is 14 residues long. Germline CDR1 reads SNHLY; CDR2 reads FYNNEI. Unmatched junction bases numbered 3, after V lost 6 bases and J lost 0 bases.

This sequence joins TRBV29-1 and TRBJ1-2, with D unresolved. The CDR3 sequence is 11 residues long. V was clipped by 7 bases and J by 6 bases, with 12 bases between them. CDR1 SQVTM and CDR2 ANQGSEA come from the germline V gene. The CDR3 region is CSDYREDGYTF. The CDR3 DNA reads TGCAGCGATTACCGGGAGGATGGCTACACCTTC.

The J gene is TRBJ2-5, the V gene TRBV13, with 11 bases lining up with TRBD2. Germline V gene data show CDR1 as PRHDT and CDR2 as FYEKMQ (reference sequence). The length of the CDR3 is 15 residues. V was clipped by 1 base and J by 5 bases; unmatched bases: 3. CDR3 amino acids: CASSLATSGTETQYF. For the CDR3, the DNA is TGTGCCAGCAGCTTAGCGACTAGCGGGACTGAGACCCAGTACTTC.

This clone has only a few counts. V and J are TRBV27 and TRBJ1-1; 8 nucleotides agree with TRBD1. V dropped 6 bases and J dropped 4; count of bases not matched to a gene: 10. The CDR3 runs to 15 residues. Germline-derived CDR1 and CDR2 are MNHEY and SMNVEV (reference sequence). The CDR3 nucleotides read TGTGCCAGCAGCTCCCTACAGGGGGGATTCACTGAAGCTTTCTTT. Translation: CASSSLQGGFTEAFF.

The rearrangement joins TRBV11-2 to TRBJ2-3, with D possibly TRBD2 on 6 matching bases. There are 14 residues in the CDR3. V gave up 8 bases and J gave up 2 bases, with 14 bases separating them. Germline V CDR1 and CDR2: SGHAT, FQNNGV. CDR3 in amino acids: CASRPWTNTDTQYF. DNA of the CDR3: TGTGCCAGCCGCCCTTGGACTAACACAGATACGCAGTATTTT. The whole variable domain, remainder taken from reference TRBV11-2 and TRBJ2-3, is EAGVAQSPRYKIIEKRQSVAFWCNPISGHATLYWYQQILGQGPKLLIQFQNNGVVDDSQLPKDRFSAERLKGVDSTLKIQPAKLEDSAVYLCASRPWTNTDTQYFGPGTRLTVL.

The chain joins TRBV11-3 to TRBJ2-1, with 9 bases aligning to TRBD2. Germline CDR1 is SGHNT and CDR2 is YENEEA. J lost 4 bases, V lost 0 bases, and 4 bases had no gene match. The CDR3 is made up of 16 amino acids. In DNA form, the CDR3 reads TGTGCCAGCAGCTTAGATAGCACTAGCGGGTACAATGAGCAGTTCTTC. It specifies CASSLDSTSGYNEQFF.

This clone was counted only a few times. This chain links TRBV7-8 with TRBJ2-7; unclear D gene. CDR1 SGHVS and CDR2 FQNEAQ come from the germline V gene. The CDR3 runs 13 residues. V lost 3 bases, J lost 2 bases, and 8 bases lay in between. Here the CDR3 reads CASSFERAYEQYF. CDR3 DNA sequence: TGTGCCAGCAGCTTTGAAAGAGCCTACGAGCAGTACTTC.